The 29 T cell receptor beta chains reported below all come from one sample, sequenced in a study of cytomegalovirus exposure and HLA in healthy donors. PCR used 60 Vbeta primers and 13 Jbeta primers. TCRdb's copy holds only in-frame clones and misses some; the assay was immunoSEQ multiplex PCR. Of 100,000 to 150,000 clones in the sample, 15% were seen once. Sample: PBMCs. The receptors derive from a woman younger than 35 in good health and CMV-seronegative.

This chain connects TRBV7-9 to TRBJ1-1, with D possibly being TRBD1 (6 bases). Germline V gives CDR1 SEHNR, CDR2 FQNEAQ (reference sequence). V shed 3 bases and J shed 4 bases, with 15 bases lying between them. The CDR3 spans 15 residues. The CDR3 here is CASSFGRGGPTEAFF. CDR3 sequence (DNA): TGTGCCAGCAGCTTCGGTCGGGGGGGCCCCACTGAAGCTTTCTTT.

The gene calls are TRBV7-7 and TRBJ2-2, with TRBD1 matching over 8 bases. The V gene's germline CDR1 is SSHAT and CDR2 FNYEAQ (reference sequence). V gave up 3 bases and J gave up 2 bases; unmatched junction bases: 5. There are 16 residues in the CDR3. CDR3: CASSFGTGPNTGELFF. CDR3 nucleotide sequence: TGTGCCAGCAGCTTTGGGACAGGCCCTAACACCGGGGAGCTGTTTTTT. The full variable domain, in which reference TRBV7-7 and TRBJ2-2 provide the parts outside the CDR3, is GAGVSQSPRYKVTKRGQDVTLRCDPISSHATLYWYQQALGQGPEFLTYFNYEAQPDKSGLPSDRFSAERPEGSISTLTIQRTEQRDSAMYRCASSFGTGPNTGELFFGEGSRLTVL.

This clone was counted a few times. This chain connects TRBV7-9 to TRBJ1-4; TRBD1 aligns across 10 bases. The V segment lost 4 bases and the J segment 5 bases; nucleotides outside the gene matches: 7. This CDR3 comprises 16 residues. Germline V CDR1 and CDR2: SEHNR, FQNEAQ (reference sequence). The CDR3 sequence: CASSSGQGVWNEKLFF. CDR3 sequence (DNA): TGTGCCAGCAGCTCTGGACAGGGGGTATGGAATGAAAAACTGTTTTTT.

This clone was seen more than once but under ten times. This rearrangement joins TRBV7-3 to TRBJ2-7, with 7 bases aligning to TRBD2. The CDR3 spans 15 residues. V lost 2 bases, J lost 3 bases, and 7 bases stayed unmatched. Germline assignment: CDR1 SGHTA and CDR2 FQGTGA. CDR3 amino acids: CASSLGGGEGYEQYF. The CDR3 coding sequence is TGTGCCAGCAGCTTAGGGGGAGGGGAGGGCTACGAGCAGTACTTC.

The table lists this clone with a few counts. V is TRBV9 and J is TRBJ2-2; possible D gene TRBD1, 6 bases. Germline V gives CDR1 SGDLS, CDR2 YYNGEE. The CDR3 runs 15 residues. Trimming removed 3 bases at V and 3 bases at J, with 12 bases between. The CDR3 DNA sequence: TGTGCCAGCAGCGAAACAGGGTCCTACACCGGGGAGCTGTTTTTT. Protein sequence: CASSETGSYTGELFF. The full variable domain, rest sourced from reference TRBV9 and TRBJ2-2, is DSGVTQTPKHLITATGQRVTLRCSPRSGDLSVYWYQQSLDQGLQFLIQYYNGEERAKGNILERFSAQQFPDLHSELNLSSLELGDSALYFCASSETGSYTGELFFGEGSRLTVL.

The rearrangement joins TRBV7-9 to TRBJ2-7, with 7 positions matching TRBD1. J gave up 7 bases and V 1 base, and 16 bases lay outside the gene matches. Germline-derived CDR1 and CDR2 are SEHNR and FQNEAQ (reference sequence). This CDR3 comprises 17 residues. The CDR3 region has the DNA TGTGCCAGCAGCTTAGGGGACAGATTCTCCTCACACCGAGAGCAGTACTTC. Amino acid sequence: CASSLGDRFSSHREQYF. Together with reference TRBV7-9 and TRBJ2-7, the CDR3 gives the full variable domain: DTGVSQNPRHKITKRGQNVTFRCDPISEHNRLYWYRQTLGQGPEFLTYFQNEAQLEKSRLLSDRFSAERPKGSFSTLEIQRTEQGDSAMYLCASSLGDRFSSHREQYFGPGTRLTVT.

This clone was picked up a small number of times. The DNA for the CDR3 is TGTGCCAGCAGCAGAGGGAGACAGGGAGGCACTGAAGCTTTCTTT. It yields the protein CASSRGRQGGTEAFF. V gene TRBV7-9 combines with J gene TRBJ1-1, with 7 bases identical to TRBD1. CDR3 length: 15 amino acids. The V segment lost 5 bases and the J segment 4 bases; nucleotides outside the gene matches: 10. The germline V gene encodes CDR1 SEHNR and CDR2 FQNEAQ (reference sequence).

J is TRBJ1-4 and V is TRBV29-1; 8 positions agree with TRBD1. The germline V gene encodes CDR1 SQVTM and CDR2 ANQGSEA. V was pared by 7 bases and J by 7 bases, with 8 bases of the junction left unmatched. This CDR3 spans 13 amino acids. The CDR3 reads CSANPGGGEKLFF. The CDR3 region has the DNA TGCAGCGCAAATCCAGGGGGCGGTGAAAAACTGTTTTTT. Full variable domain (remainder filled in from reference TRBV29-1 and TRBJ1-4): SAVISQKPSRDICQRGTSLTIQCQVDSQVTMMFWYRQQPGQSLTLIATANQGSEATYESGFVIDKFPISRPNLTFSTLTVSNMSPEDSSIYLCSANPGGGEKLFFGSGTQLSVL.

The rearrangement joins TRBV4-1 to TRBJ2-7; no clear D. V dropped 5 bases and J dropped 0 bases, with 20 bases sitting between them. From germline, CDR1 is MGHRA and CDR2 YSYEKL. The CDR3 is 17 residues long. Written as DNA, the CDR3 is TGCGCCAGCAGCTTCCTCCTAACGCAACCTTCCTCCTACGAGCAGTACTTC. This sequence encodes CASSFLLTQPSSYEQYF.

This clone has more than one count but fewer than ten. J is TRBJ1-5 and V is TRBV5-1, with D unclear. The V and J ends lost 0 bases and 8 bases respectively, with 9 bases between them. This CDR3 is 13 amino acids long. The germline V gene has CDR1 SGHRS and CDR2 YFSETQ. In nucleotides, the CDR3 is TGCGCCAGCAGCTTGGCTATAGGAGAGCCCCAGCATTTT. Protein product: CASSLAIGEPQHF. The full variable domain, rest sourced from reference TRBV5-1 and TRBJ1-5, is KAGVTQTPRYLIKTRGQQVTLSCSPISGHRSVSWYQQTPGQGLQFLFEYFSETQRNKGNFPGRFSGRQFSNSRSEMNVSTLELGDSALYLCASSLAIGEPQHFGDGTRLSIL.

The CDR3 DNA reads TGTGCCAGCACCGTTCTGAGGGGGAGAAACCACTACGAGCAGTACTTC. It specifies CASTVLRGRNHYEQYF. The chain combines TRBV27 with TRBJ2-7; possible D gene TRBD1, 6 bases. The CDR3 runs 16 residues. V lost 7 bases to trimming and J lost 3 bases, with 22 bases between them. Germline CDR1 is MNHEY and CDR2 is SMNVEV (reference sequence).

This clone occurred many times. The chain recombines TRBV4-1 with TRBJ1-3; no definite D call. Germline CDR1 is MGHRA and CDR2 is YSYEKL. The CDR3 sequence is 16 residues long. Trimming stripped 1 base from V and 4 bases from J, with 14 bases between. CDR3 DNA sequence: TGCGCCAGCAGCCAAGTAGGAGATGCTTTAGGAAACACCATATATTTT. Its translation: CASSQVGDALGNTIYF.

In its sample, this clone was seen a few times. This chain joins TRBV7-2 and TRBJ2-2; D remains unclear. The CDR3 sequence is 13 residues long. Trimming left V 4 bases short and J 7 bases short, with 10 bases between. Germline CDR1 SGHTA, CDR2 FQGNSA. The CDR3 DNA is TGTGCCAGCAGCTCCAGACGCGGCGGGGAGCTGTTTTTT. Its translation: CASSSRRGGELFF.

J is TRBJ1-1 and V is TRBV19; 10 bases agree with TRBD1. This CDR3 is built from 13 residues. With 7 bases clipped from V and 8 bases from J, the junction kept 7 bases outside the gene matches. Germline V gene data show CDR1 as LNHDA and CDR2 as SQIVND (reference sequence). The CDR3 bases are TGTGCCAGTACTTGGGACAGGGGCTCCGAAGCTTTCTTT. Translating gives CASTWDRGSEAFF.

CDR3 in DNA: TGTGCCTGGAGTGGGTCTAGTACGAACACCGGGGAGCTGTTTTTT. Translating gives CAWSGSSTNTGELFF. V and J are TRBV30 and TRBJ2-2, with D unresolved. Germline assignment: CDR1 GTSNPN and CDR2 SVGIG (reference sequence). CDR3 size: 15 residues. V was cut by 1 base and J by 0 bases, with 9 bases left in between.

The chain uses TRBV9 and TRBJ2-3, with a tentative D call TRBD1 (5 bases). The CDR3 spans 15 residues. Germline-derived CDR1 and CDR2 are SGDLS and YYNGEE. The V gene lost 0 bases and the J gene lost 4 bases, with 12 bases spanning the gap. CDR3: CASSVGSRAPDTQYF. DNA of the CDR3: TGTGCCAGCAGCGTAGGATCCAGGGCGCCAGATACGCAGTATTTT. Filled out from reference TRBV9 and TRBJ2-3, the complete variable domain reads DSGVTQTPKHLITATGQRVTLRCSPRSGDLSVYWYQQSLDQGLQFLIQYYNGEERAKGNILERFSAQQFPDLHSELNLSSLELGDSALYFCASSVGSRAPDTQYFGPGTRLTVL.

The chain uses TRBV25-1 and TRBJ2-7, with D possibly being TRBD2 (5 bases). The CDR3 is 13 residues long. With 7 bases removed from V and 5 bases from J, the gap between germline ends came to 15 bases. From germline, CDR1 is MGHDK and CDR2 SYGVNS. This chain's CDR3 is CASTLGWENEQYF. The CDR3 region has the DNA TGTGCCAGCACCCTCGGGTGGGAGAACGAGCAGTACTTC.

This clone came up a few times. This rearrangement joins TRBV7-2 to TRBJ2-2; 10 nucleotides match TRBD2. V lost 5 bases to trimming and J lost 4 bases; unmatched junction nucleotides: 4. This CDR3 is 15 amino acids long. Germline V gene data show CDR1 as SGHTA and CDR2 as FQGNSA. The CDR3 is CASSLRLAGTGELFF. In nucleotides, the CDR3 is TGTGCCAGCAGCCTAAGACTAGCGGGCACCGGGGAGCTGTTTTTT.

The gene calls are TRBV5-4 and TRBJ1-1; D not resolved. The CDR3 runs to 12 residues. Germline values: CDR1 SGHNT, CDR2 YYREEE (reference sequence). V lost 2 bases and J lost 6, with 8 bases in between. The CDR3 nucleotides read TGTGCCAGCAGCTTCCGTGGGCCTGAAGCTTTCTTT. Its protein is CASSFRGPEAFF.

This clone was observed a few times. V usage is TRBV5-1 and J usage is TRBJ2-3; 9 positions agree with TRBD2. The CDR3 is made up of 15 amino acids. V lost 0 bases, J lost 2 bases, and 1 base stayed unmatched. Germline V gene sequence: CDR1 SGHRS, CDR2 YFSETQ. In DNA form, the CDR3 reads TGCGCCAGCAGCTTGGGACTAGCGGCCACAGATACGCAGTATTTT. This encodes CASSLGLAATDTQYF. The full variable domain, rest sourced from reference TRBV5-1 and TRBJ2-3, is KAGVTQTPRYLIKTRGQQVTLSCSPISGHRSVSWYQQTPGQGLQFLFEYFSETQRNKGNFPGRFSGRQFSNSRSEMNVSTLELGDSALYLCASSLGLAATDTQYFGPGTRLTVL.

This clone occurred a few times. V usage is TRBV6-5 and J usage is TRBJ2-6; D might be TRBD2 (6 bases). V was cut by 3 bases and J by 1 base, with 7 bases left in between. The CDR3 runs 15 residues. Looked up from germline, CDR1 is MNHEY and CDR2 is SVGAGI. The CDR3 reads CASSYGGSGANVLTF. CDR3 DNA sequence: TGTGCCAGCAGTTATGGGGGGTCTGGGGCCAACGTCCTGACTTTC.

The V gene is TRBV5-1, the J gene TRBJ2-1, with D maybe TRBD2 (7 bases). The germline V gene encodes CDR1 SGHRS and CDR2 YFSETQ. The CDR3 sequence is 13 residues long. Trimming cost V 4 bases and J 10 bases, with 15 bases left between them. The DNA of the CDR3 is TGCGCCAGCAGCCTGCGACCGGGGGGCGAGCAGTTCTTC. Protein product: CASSLRPGGEQFF.

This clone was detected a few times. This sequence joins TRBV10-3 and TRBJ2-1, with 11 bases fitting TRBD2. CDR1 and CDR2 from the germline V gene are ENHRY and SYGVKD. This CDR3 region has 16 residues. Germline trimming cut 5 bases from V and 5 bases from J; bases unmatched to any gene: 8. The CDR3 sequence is CAISRRGLAENNEQFF. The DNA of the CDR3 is TGTGCCATCAGTCGTCGGGGACTAGCGGAGAACAATGAGCAGTTCTTC.

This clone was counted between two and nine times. DNA for the CDR3: TGCGCCAGCAGCCCCGGACAGTACAACTATGGCTACACCTTC. Its protein product is CASSPGQYNYGYTF. The J gene is TRBJ1-2, the V gene TRBV4-1, with TRBD1 as a possible D gene (6 bases). V lost 4 bases and J lost 2, with 11 bases in between. Germline V lookup: CDR1 MGHRA, CDR2 YSYEKL. The CDR3 loop spans 14 amino acids.

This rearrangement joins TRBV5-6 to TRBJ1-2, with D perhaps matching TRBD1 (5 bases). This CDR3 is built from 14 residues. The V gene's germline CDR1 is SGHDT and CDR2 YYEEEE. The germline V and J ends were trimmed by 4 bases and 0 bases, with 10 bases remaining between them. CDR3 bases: TGTGCCAGCAGCCACGACAGAACTAACTATGGCTACACCTTC. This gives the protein CASSHDRTNYGYTF.

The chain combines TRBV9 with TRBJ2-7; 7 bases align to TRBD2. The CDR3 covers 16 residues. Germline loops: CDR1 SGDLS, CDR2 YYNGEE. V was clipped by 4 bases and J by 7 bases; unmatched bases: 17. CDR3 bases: TGTGCCAGCAGCCCGCGGGGGAGGGCGAACGGGGCAGAGCAGTACTTC. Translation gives CASSPRGRANGAEQYF.

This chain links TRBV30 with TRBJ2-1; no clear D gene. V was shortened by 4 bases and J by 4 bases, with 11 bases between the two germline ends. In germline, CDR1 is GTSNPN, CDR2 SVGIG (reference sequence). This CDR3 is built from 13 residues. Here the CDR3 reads CAWNRNGYNEQFF. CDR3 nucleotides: TGTGCCTGGAACCGAAACGGGTACAATGAGCAGTTCTTC.

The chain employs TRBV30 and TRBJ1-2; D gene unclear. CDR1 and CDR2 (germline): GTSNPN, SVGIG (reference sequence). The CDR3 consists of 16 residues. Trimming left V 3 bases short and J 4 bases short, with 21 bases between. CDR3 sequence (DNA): TGTGCCTGGAGAGTACGGAGAAACCCGGGTGCCTATGGCTACACCTTC. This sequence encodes CAWRVRRNPGAYGYTF.

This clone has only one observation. The CDR3 spells CASSIGGPSNQPQHF. For the CDR3, the DNA is TGTGCCAGTAGTATCGGGGGGCCAAGCAATCAGCCCCAGCATTTT. This chain links TRBV19 with TRBJ1-5; possible D gene TRBD1, 6 bases. Germline V CDR1 and CDR2: LNHDA, SQIVND (reference sequence). The V and J ends lost 3 bases and 1 base respectively, with 10 bases between them. This CDR3 spans 15 amino acids.